The next 20 T cell receptor beta chains were all read from a single sample in a study of cytomegalovirus exposure and HLA in healthy donors. The PCR was carried out with 60 Vbeta primers and 13 Jbeta primers. Sequencing used immunoSEQ multiplex PCR; TCRdb keeps in-frame clones, though not all of them. The sample consists of 110,000 to 150,000 clones, around a tenth of them appearing once. Sample: PBMCs. Every receptor here comes from a male donor in good health and CMV-seronegative.

This clone appeared a few times. This chain's CDR3 is CASSEFRTGGHEKLFF. CDR3 nucleotide sequence: TGCGCCAGCAGTGAGTTTCGAACAGGGGGCCACGAAAAACTGTTTTTT. The genes are TRBV10-2 and TRBJ1-4; 9 bases line up with TRBD1. This CDR3 is 16 amino acids long. V shed 1 base, J shed 8 bases, and the junction held 8 bases outside the gene matches. Germline V gene lookup returns CDR1 WSHSY and CDR2 SAAADI.

V is TRBV7-2 and J is TRBJ1-1, with a possible D match to TRBD1 (6 bases). Per the germline V gene, CDR1 is SGHTA and CDR2 is FQGNSA. Trimming removed 3 bases at V and 0 bases at J, with 14 bases between. The CDR3 length is 16 residues. CDR3 nucleotides: TGTGCCAGCAGCTTCGACCGTGACAGGATGAACACTGAAGCTTTCTTT. Translated: CASSFDRDRMNTEAFF.

The CDR3 reads CASSKAPGLEQFF. For the CDR3, the DNA is TGTGCCAGCAGCAAAGCTCCGGGACTTGAGCAGTTCTTC. The chain employs TRBV21-1 and TRBJ2-1; the table's D call, TRBD2, has no DNA check behind it. TRBV21-1 is designated a pseudogene. The CDR3 has 13 residues.

The gene calls are TRBV5-1 and TRBJ1-3; 9 bases match TRBD1. Trimming removed 0 bases from V and 7 bases from J; junction bases left unmatched: 8. This CDR3 region has 16 residues. From germline, CDR1 is SGHRS and CDR2 YFSETQ. The CDR3 DNA reads as TGCGCCAGCAGCTTGGAGGGACAGGGTAAAAGGAACACCATATATTTT. Translating it yields CASSLEGQGKRNTIYF.

This chain connects TRBV10-3 to TRBJ1-4, with D unresolved. V lost 2 bases and J lost 8, with 12 bases in between. Germline V gene sequence: CDR1 ENHRY, CDR2 SYGVKD. This CDR3 comprises 14 residues. The CDR3 sequence is CAISEPDREEKLFF. DNA for the CDR3: TGTGCCATCAGTGAGCCGGACCGGGAGGAAAAACTGTTTTTT.

This clone was picked up a small number of times. The V and J genes are TRBV9 and TRBJ1-4; D not resolved. V was cut by 0 bases and J by 5 bases, with 11 bases left in between. This CDR3 has 15 residues. Germline CDR1 reads SGDLS; CDR2 reads YYNGEE. CDR3 coding DNA: TGTGCCAGCAGCGTAGGCGAAGCCGCGAATGAAAAACTGTTTTTT. Amino acids: CASSVGEAANEKLFF.

This clone was found a few times. The CDR3 region is CASRSGRGNTEAFF. The CDR3 DNA sequence: TGTGCCAGCAGATCTGGTCGGGGGAACACTGAAGCTTTCTTT. The J gene is TRBJ1-1, the V gene TRBV11-2, with D hard to call. Germline lookup yields CDR1 SGHAT and CDR2 FQNNGV. The CDR3 has 14 amino acids. The V end lost 6 bases, the J end lost 1 base, and 12 bases lay between the germline ends.

This clone was seen only a few times. The genes are TRBV29-1 and TRBJ2-1, with TRBD2 identical over 9 bases. The CDR3 totals 16 residues. Germline CDR1 is SQVTM and CDR2 is ANQGSEA. After removal of 7 bases from V and 3 bases from J, the junction contained 13 bases not matched to a gene. DNA for the CDR3: TGCAGCGCTATAATATGGTTAGCGGGAGTCTACAATGAGCAGTTCTTC. Protein product: CSAIIWLAGVYNEQFF.

In its sample, this clone was seen a few times. V gene TRBV4-1 combines with J gene TRBJ1-4; D may be TRBD1 (6 bases). CDR3 length: 17 residues. Germline V gene data show CDR1 as MGHRA and CDR2 as YSYEKL. V gave up 0 bases and J gave up 4 bases, with 15 bases separating them. The CDR3 reads CASSQEVQGWNNEKLFF. In nucleotides, the CDR3 is TGCGCCAGCAGCCAAGAAGTACAGGGCTGGAATAATGAAAAACTGTTTTTT.

In this sample, this clone turned up a few times. The chain links TRBV30 to TRBJ1-2, with TRBD1 identical over 7 bases. CDR3 length: 12 residues. Germline V gene lookup returns CDR1 GTSNPN and CDR2 SVGIG (reference sequence). V dropped 5 bases and J dropped 2; count of bases not matched to a gene: 2. CDR3 in amino acids: CAWDRANYGYTF. In DNA form, the CDR3 reads TGTGCCTGGGACAGGGCCAACTATGGCTACACCTTC.

CDR3 sequence reads: CASSQDEDSYNEQFF. The CDR3 DNA follows: TGCGCCAGCAGCCAAGACGAGGACAGCTACAATGAGCAGTTCTTC. The chain joins TRBV4-3 to TRBJ2-1, with a possible D match to TRBD1 (6 bases). Germline CDR1 is LGHNA and CDR2 is YSLEER. V was trimmed by 0 bases and J by 3 bases, leaving 9 bases between them. This CDR3 region has 15 residues.

Only a few counts were recorded for this clone. The chain couples TRBV10-1 to TRBJ1-5; 9 bases are shared with TRBD1. This CDR3 is 13 amino acids long. The V segment lost 6 bases and the J segment 7 bases; nucleotides outside the gene matches: 4. Germline loops: CDR1 WNHNN, CDR2 SYGVQD (reference sequence). The CDR3 nucleotides read TGCGCCAGCAGAGGGACAGGGCCCCAGCCCCAGCATTTT. It translates to CASRGTGPQPQHF.

The gene calls are TRBV27 and TRBJ2-7; TRBD2 agrees at 9 bases. J was trimmed by 3 bases and V by 6 bases; bases with no gene match: 12. This CDR3 has 16 amino acids. Germline lookup yields CDR1 MNHEY and CDR2 SMNVEV (reference sequence). CDR3 sequence reads: CASRESLAGDFYEQYF. CDR3 sequence (DNA): TGTGCCAGCAGAGAATCTTTAGCGGGAGACTTCTACGAGCAGTACTTC.

This clone has a single count. The J gene is TRBJ2-2, the V gene TRBV19; D call uncertain. The ends were cut back, 5 bases at V and 0 bases at J, with 10 bases in the middle. CDR1 LNHDA and CDR2 SQIVND come from the germline V gene (reference sequence). This CDR3 is built from 15 residues. The CDR3 here is CASSPARTNTGELFF. DNA for the CDR3: TGTGCCAGTAGTCCAGCGCGTACGAACACCGGGGAGCTGTTTTTT.

This clone was seen a handful of times. The chain has TRBV13 and TRBJ2-2; tentative D call: TRBD2 (6 bases). The CDR3 spans 16 residues. V was clipped by 4 bases and J by 3 bases, with 15 bases between them. CDR1 is PRHDT, CDR2 FYEKMQ, per germline (reference sequence). The CDR3 loop is CASSSPGSRYTGELFF. The CDR3 DNA reads as TGTGCCAGCAGCTCCCCCGGGAGTCGGTACACCGGGGAGCTGTTTTTT.

This chain links TRBV7-8 with TRBJ1-6, with a possible D match to TRBD1 (5 bases). Germline V CDR1 and CDR2: SGHVS, FQNEAQ. The CDR3 length is 17 residues. Trimming removed 5 bases from V and 4 bases from J, with 18 bases in between. The CDR3 sequence is CASSPEQSRGYNSPLHF. Here the CDR3 DNA reads TGTGCCAGCAGCCCAGAACAGTCTCGGGGGTATAATTCACCCCTCCACTTT.

This clone was recorded a few times. This chain joins TRBV7-9 and TRBJ2-6; no reliable D call. The CDR3 spans 15 residues. Germline V gives CDR1 SEHNR, CDR2 FQNEAQ (reference sequence). The V end lost 1 base, the J end lost 4 bases, and 8 bases lay between the germline ends. In DNA, the CDR3 is TGTGCCAGCAGCTTAGTAAGAGCGGGGGCCAACGTCCTGACTTTC. Residues: CASSLVRAGANVLTF.

This clone was counted only a few times. This chain links TRBV4-3 with TRBJ2-1; 9 bases are shared with TRBD2. CDR1 and CDR2 from the germline V gene are LGHNA and YSLEER. This CDR3 is built from 15 residues. The J segment lost 10 bases and the V segment lost 0 bases, leaving 7 bases of the junction unmatched. CDR3 sequence (DNA): TGCGCCAGCAGCCAAGAAGGCGGGGGGGCCAGCGAGCAGTTCTTC. Amino acid sequence: CASSQEGGGASEQFF.

This sequence joins TRBV7-9 and TRBJ1-2; D is unclear. With 0 bases removed from V and 2 bases from J, the gap between germline ends came to 13 bases. CDR3 length: 16 residues. The germline CDR1 and CDR2 sequences are SEHNR and FQNEAQ (reference sequence). The CDR3 reads CASSLARLFPNYGYTF. DNA of the CDR3: TGTGCCAGCAGCTTAGCGCGACTCTTCCCCAACTATGGCTACACCTTC.

This clone came up a few times. The chain recombines TRBV29-1 with TRBJ1-1, with D perhaps TRBD1 (5 bases). The germline V gene encodes CDR1 SQVTM and CDR2 ANQGSEA. Trimming shortened V by 2 bases and J by 3 bases, and 13 bases separated the two germline ends. CDR3 length: 14 amino acids. CDR3 protein: CSVERLAGDTEAFF. The CDR3 DNA follows: TGCAGCGTTGAACGCCTGGCGGGGGACACTGAAGCTTTCTTT.